The 18 T cell receptor beta chains given below trace back to one sample, sequenced in a study of blood T cell repertoires in COVID-19. Using immunoSEQ multiplex PCR, the repertoire was profiled, and TCRdb retains in-frame clones only, with some absent. The data hold roughly 50,000 clones, with 84% observed a single time. Sequencing was done on a sample of peripheral blood. Receptors originate from a man between 50 and 59 years old with acute or convalescent COVID-19.

The rearrangement joins TRBV13 to TRBJ2-7; 10 nucleotides match TRBD2. This CDR3 spans 15 amino acids. From germline, CDR1 is PRHDT and CDR2 FYEKMQ (reference sequence). With 2 bases clipped from V and 7 bases from J, the junction kept 8 bases outside the gene matches. The CDR3 is CASSLFSGRAREQYF. The CDR3 DNA reads TGTGCCAGCAGCTTATTCAGCGGGAGGGCGAGGGAGCAGTACTTC.

The chain recombines TRBV7-6 with TRBJ1-1; possibly TRBD1 for D (5 bases). Trimming stripped 7 bases from V and 6 bases from J, with 15 bases between. The CDR3 contains 13 residues. Germline loops: CDR1 SGHVS, CDR2 FNYEAQ. As DNA, the CDR3 is TGTGCCAGCACTGACGGGGGGACCGCTGAAGCTTTCTTT. Translated, it gives CASTDGGTAEAFF.

The rearrangement joins TRBV9 to TRBJ1-5, with TRBD1 as a possible D gene (5 bases). Per germline, CDR1 SGDLS and CDR2 YYNGEE. This CDR3 comprises 13 residues. V lost 0 bases to trimming and J lost 6 bases, with 7 bases between them. CDR3 DNA: TGTGCCAGCAGCGTAGCAGGGTTTCAGCCCCAGCATTTT. Its translation: CASSVAGFQPQHF.

This chain connects TRBV7-8 to TRBJ2-7; 7 bases are a match to TRBD2. Germline loops: CDR1 SGHVS, CDR2 FQNEAQ. V lost 4 bases, J lost 3 bases, and 3 bases stayed unmatched. This CDR3 spans 13 amino acids. CDR3 bases: TGTGCCAGCAGCTCCGCTAGCGGCTACGAGCAGTACTTC. This gives the protein CASSSASGYEQYF.

The chain links TRBV5-8 to TRBJ1-2; maybe TRBD1 (6 bases). The CDR3 is 14 residues long. Germline CDR1 SGHTS, CDR2 YDEGEE. The germline V and J ends were trimmed by 0 bases and 2 bases, with 8 bases remaining between them. The chain's CDR3 is CASSLDRANYGYTF. For the CDR3, the DNA is TGTGCCAGCAGCTTGGACAGGGCCAACTATGGCTACACCTTC. Together with reference TRBV5-8 and TRBJ1-2, the CDR3 gives the full variable domain: EAGVTQSPTHLIKTRGQQATLRCSPISGHTSVYWYQQALGLGLQFLLWYDEGEERNRGNFPPRFSGRQFPNYSSELNVNALELEDSALYLCASSLDRANYGYTFGSGTRLTVV.

V gene TRBV5-5 combines with J gene TRBJ2-6; 7 bases are shared with TRBD1. The CDR3 consists of 16 residues. CDR1 is SGHKS and CDR2 is YYEKEE in the germline V gene (reference sequence). The trim removed 0 bases at V and 4 bases at J, leaving 4 bases unmatched. CDR3 amino acids: CASSLEGAVGANVLTF. The CDR3 DNA reads TGTGCCAGCAGCTTGGAGGGGGCGGTAGGGGCCAACGTCCTGACTTTC.

The genes are TRBV5-1 and TRBJ2-3, with D maybe TRBD2 (7 bases). Looked up from germline, CDR1 is SGHRS and CDR2 is YFSETQ. The CDR3 runs 15 residues. V lost 1 base, J lost 3 bases, and 12 bases lay in between. As DNA, the CDR3 is TGCGCCAGCAGCTTGATGGGGGGGCGGACAGATACGCAGTATTTT. Translated: CASSLMGGRTDTQYF.

This clone has only one observation. V is TRBV27 and J is TRBJ2-1; 7 bases agree with TRBD1. Trimming cost V 2 bases and J 3 bases; bases outside gene matches: 4. This CDR3 region has 15 residues. The germline V gene has CDR1 MNHEY and CDR2 SMNVEV (reference sequence). As DNA, the CDR3 is TGTGCCAGCAGTTTAATGCAGGGGGTCTACAATGAGCAGTTCTTC. It encodes CASSLMQGVYNEQFF.

This chain uses TRBV28 with TRBJ1-5; D might be TRBD1 (6 bases). V gave up 4 bases and J gave up 4 bases, with 14 bases separating them. The CDR3 runs 15 residues. The germline gives CDR1 MDHEN, CDR2 SYDVKM. The CDR3, as DNA: TGTGCCAGCAGTTCGTTGAGCAGGGGAAATCAGCCCCAGCATTTT. It is translated as CASSSLSRGNQPQHF.

The genes are TRBV19 and TRBJ2-7; 8 bases match TRBD1. V trimming: 6 bases; J trimming: 3 bases; junction bases outside the gene matches: 10. The CDR3 sequence is 15 residues long. CDR1 and CDR2 from the germline V gene are LNHDA and SQIVND (reference sequence). The CDR3 nucleotides are TGTGCCAGTAGGATCTCGGGACAGGCAAACTACGAGCAGTACTTC. Amino acids: CASRISGQANYEQYF.

The rearrangement joins TRBV29-1 to TRBJ2-3; TRBD2 aligns across 8 bases. This CDR3 is 14 amino acids long. The germline CDR1 and CDR2 sequences are SQVTM and ANQGSEA. The ends lost 5 bases at V and 4 bases at J; junction bases unmatched: 8. The CDR3 loop reads CSVKDSGGADTQYF. DNA for the CDR3: TGCAGCGTTAAGGACAGCGGGGGAGCAGATACGCAGTATTTT.

This rearrangement joins TRBV11-2 to TRBJ2-1; D possibly corresponds to TRBD1 (6 bases). Per germline, CDR1 SGHAT and CDR2 FQNNGV. Trimming shortened V by 1 base and J by 5 bases, and 12 bases separated the two germline ends. The CDR3 is 15 residues long. This chain's CDR3 is CASSLGQSGDNEQFF. The CDR3 DNA is TGTGCCAGCAGCTTAGGACAGTCAGGGGACAATGAGCAGTTCTTC.

This clone was seen only a few times. The rearrangement uses TRBV19 and TRBJ1-1; D is possibly TRBD1 (6 bases). The V end lost 2 bases, the J end lost 4 bases, and 14 bases lay between the germline ends. CDR3 length equals 15 residues. Germline lookup yields CDR1 LNHDA and CDR2 SQIVND (reference sequence). The CDR3 nucleotides read TGTGCCAGTAGTATAAACCACAGGGACGGCACTGAAGCTTTCTTT. This gives the protein CASSINHRDGTEAFF. Variable domain in full (rest from reference TRBV19 and TRBJ1-1): DGGITQSPKYLFRKEGQNVTLSCEQNLNHDAMYWYRQDPGQGLRLIYYSQIVNDFQKGDIAEGYSVSREKKESFPLTVTSAQKNPTAFYLCASSINHRDGTEAFFGQGTRLTVV.

The CDR3 bases are TGCGCCAGCAGCTCGGGAGATACGCAGTATTTT. Amino acids: CASSSGDTQYF. The rearrangement links TRBV5-1 to TRBJ2-3; D remains ambiguous. Germline loops: CDR1 SGHRS, CDR2 YFSETQ. Trimming pared 3 bases from V and 5 bases from J, leaving 4 bases between. CDR3 length equals 11 residues.

This chain uses TRBV18 with TRBJ2-2; 9 nucleotides match TRBD1. CDR3 size: 15 residues. After removal of 3 bases from V and 6 bases from J, the junction contained 5 bases not matched to a gene. Germline values: CDR1 KGHSH, CDR2 LQKENI. CDR3 loop: CASSPRTGDAGELFF. CDR3 bases: TGTGCCAGCTCACCTCGGACAGGGGACGCCGGGGAGCTGTTTTTT.

In this sample, this clone turned up a few times. This rearrangement joins TRBV6-2 or TRBV6-3 to TRBJ1-1; possibly TRBD1 for D (6 bases). The CDR3 is 15 residues long. Germline V gene sequence: CDR1 MNHEY, CDR2 SVGEGT. V was trimmed by 0 bases and J by 8 bases, leaving 16 bases between them. In DNA, the CDR3 is TGTGCCAGCAGTTACTCGTTTGACAGGTGGTCCGAAGCTTTCTTT. Protein sequence: CASSYSFDRWSEAFF.

This clone was seen just once. The V and J genes are TRBV7-6 and TRBJ1-5; no definite D call. With 2 bases removed from V and 4 bases from J, the gap between germline ends came to 12 bases. Germline values: CDR1 SGHVS, CDR2 FNYEAQ. This CDR3 comprises 15 residues. In nucleotides, the CDR3 is TGTGCCAGCAGCTTAAGCCCGAAACGGAATCAGCCCCAGCATTTT. It specifies CASSLSPKRNQPQHF.

The count of this clone is one. The chain is built from TRBV18 and TRBJ2-7; 10 positions agree with TRBD2. CDR1 and CDR2 from the germline V gene are KGHSH and LQKENI. Trimming at V came to 2 bases and at J to 5 bases, leaving 3 bases not matched to a gene. The CDR3 has 14 residues. The CDR3 protein is CASSPGTSAHEQYF. CDR3 sequence (DNA): TGTGCCAGCTCACCAGGGACTAGCGCCCACGAGCAGTACTTC.